This TCR beta chain was captured in a study of blood T cell repertoires in COVID-19. Whole-study context: From the United States, Italy and Spain came samples of acute and convalescent COVID-19. T cells, B-cell-depleted T cells, or PBMCs supplied cDNA or gDNA.

The CDR3 has 18 residues. Per germline, CDR1 SQVTM and CDR2 ANQGSEA. Trimming took 5 bases from V and 4 from J; bases not matched to a gene: 14. As processed by the authors: Quantification of nucleated cells was approximated via reference gene primer amplification. The assay was immunoSEQ multiplex PCR, and TCRdb's table has in-frame clones only and misses some. V and J calls plus clone size are reproduced from that table; the DNA served to infer D and trimming. The table includes 400,000 to 450,000 clones, around 86% detected once. This rearrangement joins TRBV29-1 to TRBJ2-6, with 10 bases identical to TRBD1. The sequence derives from a woman aged 25 to 39 with active or convalescent COVID-19. The sequencing input was peripheral blood. The CDR3 region is CSVIPGTGATRGANVLTF. DNA for the CDR3: TGCAGCGTTATCCCCGGGACAGGGGCTACTAGGGGGGCCAACGTCCTGACTTTC. Using reference TRBV29-1 and TRBJ2-6 for the parts outside the CDR3, the full variable domain is SAVISQKPSRDICQRGTSLTIQCQVDSQVTMMFWYRQQPGQSLTLIATANQGSEATYESGFVIDKFPISRPNLTFSTLTVSNMSPEDSSIYLCSVIPGTGATRGANVLTFGAGSRLTVL.